The T cell receptor beta chain under discussion was sequenced for a study of identical twins' blood T cells. V shed 5 bases and J shed 0 bases, with 10 bases lying between them. This CDR3 contains 14 residues. Germline lookup yields CDR1 SEHNR and CDR2 FQNEAQ (reference sequence). TCRdb reprocessed the 5' RACE reads with MiXCR, giving one entry per CDR3 protein. The data show fewer than 450,000 distinct CDR3 sequences, 28% seen once. Sequencing input: PBMCs. This sequence joins TRBV7-9 and TRBJ1-1; tentative D call: TRBD1 (5 bases). This receptor was identified in a woman aged 18-55 years in good health. The CDR3 protein is CASSQQVLNTEAFF. The CDR3, as DNA: TGTGCCAGCAGCCAACAGGTCTTGAACACTGAAGCTTTCTTT.